These T cell receptor beta chains were read from a single sample in a study of T cell responses to AZD1222 COVID-19 vaccine. TCRdb's table, derived via immunoSEQ multiplex PCR, lists solely in-frame clones and lacks some. The table includes 95,000 to 150,000 clones, 80% to 90% detected once. The source was peripheral blood, collected on day 0 of AZD1222 vaccination. The origin of the receptors is an adult in good health. Both conserved end residues are part of each CDR3. A D gene is named only where the DNA matches it firmly. Clone size is not always given. Where it is, it says once, few, many or a class for expanded clones.

TRBV29-1	once	TRBJ2-1	TRBD2	CSVGASGGYNEQFF	TGCAGCGTTGGGGCTAGCGGAGGGTACAATGAGCAGTTCTTC
TRBV6-5	NA	TRBJ1-1	TRBD1	CASRAGQPMNTEAFF	TGTGCCAGCAGAGCGGGACAGCCGATGAACACTGAAGCTTTCTTT
TRBV2	once	TRBJ2-5	TRBD1	CASSEGQGVGETQYF	TGTGCCAGCAGTGAGGGACAGGGGGTAGGCGAGACCCAGTACTTC
TRBV19	NA	TRBJ1-1	NA	CASSIIHMNTEAFF	TGTGCCAGTAGTATAATACATATGAACACTGAAGCTTTCTTT
TRBV28	NA	TRBJ2-7	NA	CASSPSGTVSYEQYF	TGTGCCAGCAGCCCCTCAGGGACTGTCTCCTACGAGCAGTACTTC
TRBV28	NA	TRBJ1-3	NA	CASSSRGPSGNTIYF	TGTGCCAGCAGTTCCCGGGGGCCCTCTGGAAACACCATATATTTT
TRBV2	NA	TRBJ2-1	NA	CASSEGRGGQFF	TGTGCCAGCAGTGAGGGCAGGGGTGGGCAGTTCTTC
TRBV6-6	NA	TRBJ2-3	TRBD2	CASYGGVDTQYF	TGTGCGTCCTACGGGGGGGTAGATACGCAGTATTTT
TRBV6-1	NA	TRBJ1-2	TRBD1	CASSEGSIPTGGQSYGYTF	TGTGCCAGCAGTGAAGGTTCGATCCCAACAGGGGGGCAGAGTTATGGCTACACCTTC
TRBV28	once	TRBJ2-7	NA	CASMRGDREQYF	TGTGCCAGCATGAGAGGGGACCGCGAGCAGTACTTC
TRBV3-1/TRBV3-2	NA	TRBJ1-4	TRBD1	CASSKRTGGPGEKLFF	TGTGCCAGCAGCAAAAGGACAGGGGGCCCCGGTGAAAAACTGTTTTTT
TRBV6-6	NA	TRBJ1-6	NA	CASSAGRGSPLHF	TGTGCCAGCAGTGCGGGCCGAGGTTCACCCCTCCACTTT
TRBV6-4	NA	TRBJ2-3	TRBD1	CASSDLVGTDRYF	TGTGCCAGCAGTGACCTCGTCGGGACAGATAGGTATTTT
TRBV5-4	NA	TRBJ2-7	TRBD1	CASSPTQGAFAYEQYF	TGTGCCAGCAGCCCAACTCAGGGGGCGTTCGCCTACGAGCAGTACTTC
TRBV10-3	few	TRBJ1-2	TRBD1	CAISVGTGLYGYTF	TGTGCCATCAGTGTTGGGACAGGGCTCTATGGCTACACCTTC
TRBV4-2	NA	TRBJ2-7	NA	CASSLSPGAWGEQYF	TGTGCCAGCAGCCTTTCCCCGGGGGCTTGGGGCGAGCAGTACTTC
TRBV28	NA	TRBJ2-7	TRBD1	CASRLTGGDYEQYF	TGTGCCAGCAGGCTGACAGGGGGGGACTACGAGCAGTACTTC
TRBV4-3	NA	TRBJ2-7	TRBD2	CASSQDRTSGSREQYF	TGCGCCAGCAGCCAAGATAGGACTAGCGGGAGTAGGGAGCAGTACTTC
TRBV7-3	NA	TRBJ2-2	TRBD2	CASSQRAGETGELFF	TGTGCCAGCAGCCAGCGTGCGGGAGAAACCGGGGAGCTGTTTTTT
TRBV28	NA	TRBJ1-4	TRBD1	CASQLGWGQGNEKLFF	TGTGCCAGCCAACTCGGGTGGGGACAGGGGAATGAAAAACTGTTTTTT
TRBV29-1	NA	TRBJ1-5	TRBD1	CSVPDRGANSNQPQHF	TGCAGCGTTCCGGACAGGGGGGCCAATAGCAATCAGCCCCAGCATTTT
TRBV6-1	few	TRBJ1-1	NA	CASKGDTEAFF	TGTGCCAGCAAGGGGGACACTGAAGCTTTCTTT
TRBV5-1	NA	TRBJ2-3	TRBD2	CASSPGRGALSTDTQYF	TGCGCCAGCAGCCCCGGGAGGGGGGCACTTAGCACAGATACGCAGTATTTT
TRBV6-5	NA	TRBJ2-5	NA	CASSYLTVGGQETQYF	TGTGCCAGCAGTTACTTGACAGTGGGAGGACAAGAGACCCAGTACTTC
TRBV6-1	NA	TRBJ1-2	NA	CASSEGTGHVVYGYTF	TGTGCCAGCAGTGAAGGGACCGGGCACGTCGTATATGGCTACACCTTC
TRBV11-2	NA	TRBJ1-4	NA	CASSRGAQLSNEKLFF	TGTGCCAGCAGCCGAGGGGCGCAGCTGTCTAATGAAAAACTGTTTTTT
TRBV21-1	NA	TRBJ1-5	NA	CASSAQDPGTGGLRCNQPQHF	TGTGCCAGCAGCGCCCAAGACCCCGGGACAGGGGGCTTACGGTGCAATCAGCCCCAGCATTTT
TRBV19	NA	TRBJ1-2	NA	CASSSTGGQGPAYGYTF	TGTGCCAGTAGCTCGACCGGGGGCCAGGGACCGGCCTATGGCTACACCTTC
TRBV28	NA	TRBJ1-2	NA	CASSFYRGYTF	TGTGCCAGCAGTTTTTATCGTGGCTACACCTTC